This is a list of T cell receptor beta chains from one sample in a study of blood T cells in healthy people across ages. A single record per CDR3 protein comes from TCRdb applying MiXCR to the 5' RACE reads. The profile shows around 850,000 distinct CDR3 sequences, 30% to 45% of them singletons. What was sequenced was blood. These receptors were taken from a man younger than 30 in good health. Both conserved end residues are part of each CDR3. D genes are given only for firm matches. Clone size is not always given. Where it is, it says once, few, many or a class for expanded clones.

j_gene | v_gene | d_gene | abundance | CDR3aa | CDR3nt
TRBJ2-1 | TRBV7-9 | TRBD2 | NA | CASSYSGGAPNEQFF | TGTGCCAGCAGCTACAGCGGGGGGGCCCCCAATGAGCAGTTCTTC
TRBJ2-7 | TRBV20-1 | TRBD1 | few | CSAGDSRSYEQYF | TGCAGTGCTGGGGACAGTCGTTCGTACGAGCAGTACTTC
TRBJ1-2 | TRBV20-1 | TRBD1 | NA | CSAPRQGAHYGYTF | TGCAGTGCCCCGAGGCAGGGGGCACACTATGGCTACACCTTC
TRBJ2-3 | TRBV6-2/TRBV6-3 | TRBD1 | NA | CASSYGDSTGTQYF | TGTGCCAGCAGTTACGGGGACAGCACAGGTACGCAGTATTTT
TRBJ2-1 | TRBV7-8 | TRBD1 | NA | CASSLGASGGIYEQFF | TGTGCCAGCAGCTTAGGCGCTTCAGGGGGCATTTACGAGCAGTTCTTC
TRBJ2-1 | TRBV29-1 | TRBD2 | NA | CSAGGLSSYNEQFF | TGCAGCGCCGGGGGACTAAGCTCCTACAATGAGCAGTTCTTC
TRBJ2-5 | TRBV2 | NA | NA | CASSMVGRRETQYF | TGTGCCAGCAGTATGGTCGGCAGGCGGGAGACCCAGTACTTC
TRBJ1-6 | TRBV29-1 | NA | few | CSVATGRGSPPHF | TGCAGCGTGGCCACAGGGAGAGGTTCACCCCCCCACTTT
TRBJ2-7 | TRBV20-1 | NA | NA | CSARETTAPSYEQYF | TGCAGTGCTAGAGAGACGACAGCACCGTCCTACGAGCAGTACTTC
TRBJ2-1 | TRBV7-6 | NA | NA | CASSLLNDEQFF | TGTGCCAGCAGCTTGCTCAACGATGAGCAGTTCTTC
TRBJ2-2 | TRBV28 | NA | once | CASSLRAPLYTGELFF | TGTGCCAGCAGTTTACGGGCTCCATTATACACCGGGGAGCTGTTTTTT
TRBJ1-1 | TRBV12-3/TRBV12-4 | NA | many | CASSLVASRQAFF | TGTGCCAGCAGTTTAGTTGCGAGTCGACAAGCTTTCTTT
TRBJ1-6 | TRBV25-1 | NA | few | CASSEPRDSPLHF | TGTGCCAGCAGTGAACCCCGTGATTCACCCCTCCACTTT
TRBJ2-1 | TRBV20-1 | NA | few | CSARGGGERHNEQFF | TGCAGTGCTAGAGGTGGAGGGGAGAGGCACAATGAGCAGTTCTTC
TRBJ2-5 | TRBV7-2 | NA | NA | CASSLDGSQETQYF | TGTGCCAGCAGCTTAGACGGCAGCCAAGAGACCCAGTACTTC
TRBJ2-7 | TRBV4-2 | NA | many | CASSQRLGGYSYEQYF | TGTGCCAGCAGCCAACGGTTGGGCGGGTACTCCTACGAGCAGTACTTC
TRBJ1-2 | TRBV6-1 | NA | NA | CASSGTIPEGLNYGYTF | TGTGCCAGCAGTGGGACGATTCCAGAAGGCCTTAACTATGGCTACACCTTC
TRBJ2-2 | TRBV15 | NA | few | CATSRDFRQDTGELFF | TGTGCCACCAGCAGAGATTTTAGGCAGGACACCGGGGAGCTGTTTTTT
TRBJ1-1 | TRBV12-3/TRBV12-4 | NA | NA | CASSPRDGHEAFF | TGTGCCAGCAGTCCCCGGGACGGTCATGAAGCTTTCTTT
TRBJ2-3 | TRBV12-3/TRBV12-4 | NA | few | CASTYGGPSTDTQYF | TGTGCCAGCACCTACGGGGGGCCTAGCACAGATACGCAGTATTTT
TRBJ1-1 | TRBV7-2 | NA | NA | CASSFGARDTEAFF | TGTGCCAGCAGCTTTGGGGCGCGGGACACTGAAGCTTTCTTT
TRBJ2-5 | TRBV10-3 | NA | many | CASGRQETQYF | TGTGCCTCGGGCAGGCAAGAGACCCAGTACTTC
TRBJ2-7 | TRBV4-1 | NA | few | CASSSDASYEQYF | TGCGCCAGCAGCTCGGACGCTTCCTACGAGCAGTACTTC
TRBJ1-2 | TRBV4-2 | TRBD1 | NA | CASSQDSGQGLNYGYTF | TGTGCCAGCAGCCAAGATTCGGGACAGGGGTTGAACTATGGCTACACCTTC
TRBJ2-1 | TRBV6-2/TRBV6-3 | TRBD2 | many | CASSFPWILTSFLVDEQFF | TGTGCCAGCAGTTTTCCTTGGATCTTGACTAGCTTCCTAGTGGATGAGCAGTTCTTC
TRBJ1-4 | TRBV27 | NA | few | CASSLTRATNEKLFF | TGTGCCAGCAGTTTAACACGAGCAACTAATGAAAAACTGTTTTTT
TRBJ2-5 | TRBV4-1 | NA | few | CASSQDSGGKYNEQYF | TGCGCCAGCAGCCAAGATTCCGGCGGAAAGTACAATGAGCAGTACTTC
TRBJ2-5 | TRBV20-1 | TRBD1 | many | CSARDHRDSQETQYF | TGCAGTGCTAGGGACCACCGGGACAGCCAAGAGACCCAGTACTTC
TRBJ2-7 | TRBV7-2 | TRBD1 | NA | CASSPRTGGWREQYF | TGTGCCAGCAGCCCACGGACAGGGGGTTGGCGCGAGCAGTACTTC
TRBJ1-2 | TRBV6-5 | NA | few | CASSRTADGYTF | TGTGCCAGCAGCCGGACAGCCGATGGCTACACCTTC
TRBJ2-7 | TRBV7-9 | NA | few | CASSYVLARSYNEQYF | TGTGCCAGCAGCTACGTCCTAGCCCGCTCCTACAATGAGCAGTACTTC
TRBJ1-1 | TRBV11-2 | NA | few | CASRKLENTEAFF | TGTGCCAGTCGGAAGTTGGAGAACACTGAAGCTTTCTTT
TRBJ1-4 | TRBV15 | NA | NA | CATSRDWGTGGEKLFF | TGTGCCACCAGCAGAGATTGGGGCACCGGCGGTGAAAAACTGTTTTTT
TRBJ2-1 | TRBV28 | TRBD1 | NA | CASTQPGQGANEQFF | TGTGCCAGCACGCAACCGGGACAGGGGGCGAATGAGCAGTTCTTC
TRBJ1-1 | TRBV20-1 | NA | many | CSASRQDTEAFF | TGCAGTGCTAGTCGGCAGGACACTGAAGCTTTCTTT
TRBJ2-1 | TRBV7-3 | NA | NA | CASSAHPRADNEQFF | TGTGCCAGCAGCGCCCATCCGAGGGCAGACAATGAGCAGTTCTTC
TRBJ1-2 | TRBV20-1 | NA | many | CSARDLFRTEHYGYTF | TGCAGTGCTAGAGATCTCTTTAGGACAGAACACTATGGCTACACCTTC
TRBJ1-1 | TRBV4-2 | NA | NA | CASSQAALNTEAFF | TGTGCCAGCAGCCAAGCCGCGTTGAACACTGAAGCTTTCTTT
TRBJ2-7 | TRBV7-8 | NA | few | CASSLFSPGTYEQYF | TGTGCCAGCAGCCTCTTCTCCCCAGGAACCTACGAGCAGTACTTC
TRBJ2-1 | TRBV4-1 | NA | NA | CASSLQGSAYNEQFF | TGCGCCAGCAGCCTTCAGGGTTCAGCCTACAATGAGCAGTTCTTC
TRBJ1-6 | TRBV30 | NA | NA | CVWSGENNSPLHF | TGTGTCTGGAGCGGGGAGAATAATTCACCCCTCCACTTT
TRBJ1-2 | TRBV5-1 | NA | few | CASSWGNGESTF | TGTGCCAGCAGCTGGGGCAACGGGGAAAGCACCTTC